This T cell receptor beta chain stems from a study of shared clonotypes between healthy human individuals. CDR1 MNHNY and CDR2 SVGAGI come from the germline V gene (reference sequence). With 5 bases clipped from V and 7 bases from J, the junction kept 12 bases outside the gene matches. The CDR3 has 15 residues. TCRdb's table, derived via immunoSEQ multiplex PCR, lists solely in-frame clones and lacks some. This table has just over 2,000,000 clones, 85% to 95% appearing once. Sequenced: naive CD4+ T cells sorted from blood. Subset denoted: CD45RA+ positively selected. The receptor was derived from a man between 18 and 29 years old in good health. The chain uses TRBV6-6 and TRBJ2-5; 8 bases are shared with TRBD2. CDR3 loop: CASSDSGAPGGTQYF. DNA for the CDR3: TGTGCCAGCAGTGATAGCGGGGCGCCCGGGGGGACCCAGTACTTC.